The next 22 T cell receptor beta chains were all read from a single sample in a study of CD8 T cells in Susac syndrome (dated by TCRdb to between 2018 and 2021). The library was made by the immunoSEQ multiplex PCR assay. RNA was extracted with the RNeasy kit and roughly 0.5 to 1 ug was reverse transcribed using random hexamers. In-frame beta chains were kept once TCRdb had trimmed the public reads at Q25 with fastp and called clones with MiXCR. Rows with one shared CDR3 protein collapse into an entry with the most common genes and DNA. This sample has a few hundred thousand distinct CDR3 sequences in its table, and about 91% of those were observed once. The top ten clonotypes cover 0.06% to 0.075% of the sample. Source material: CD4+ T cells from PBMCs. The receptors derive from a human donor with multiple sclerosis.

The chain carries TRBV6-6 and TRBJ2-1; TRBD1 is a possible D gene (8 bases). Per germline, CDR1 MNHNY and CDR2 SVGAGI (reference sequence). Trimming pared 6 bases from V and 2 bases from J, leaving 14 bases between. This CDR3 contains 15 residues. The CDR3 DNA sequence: TGTGCCAGCAGAGCGGGACAGGCCACCTACAATGAGCAGTTCTTC. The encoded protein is CASRAGQATYNEQFF.

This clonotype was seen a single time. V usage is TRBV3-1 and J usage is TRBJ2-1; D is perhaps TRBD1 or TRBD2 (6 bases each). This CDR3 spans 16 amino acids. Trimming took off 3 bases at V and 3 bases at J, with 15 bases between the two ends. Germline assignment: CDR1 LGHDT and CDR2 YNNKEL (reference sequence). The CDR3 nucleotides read TGTGCCAGCAGCCAGGGAGGACAGCGACTCTACAATGAGCAGTTCTTC. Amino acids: CASSQGGQRLYNEQFF.

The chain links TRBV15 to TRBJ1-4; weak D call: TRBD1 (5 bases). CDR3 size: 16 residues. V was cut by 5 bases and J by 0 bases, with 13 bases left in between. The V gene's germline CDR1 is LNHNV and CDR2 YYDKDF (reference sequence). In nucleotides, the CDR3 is TGTGCCACCAGCGGGGGACGTCGTGCAACTAATGAAAAACTGTTTTTT. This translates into CATSGGRRATNEKLFF.

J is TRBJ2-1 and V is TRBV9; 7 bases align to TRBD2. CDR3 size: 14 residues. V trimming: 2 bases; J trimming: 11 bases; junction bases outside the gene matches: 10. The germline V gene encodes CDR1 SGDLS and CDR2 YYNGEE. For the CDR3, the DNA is TGTGCCAGCAGCGTGCTAATAGCGGGCACTCAGCAGTTCTTC. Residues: CASSVLIAGTQQFF.

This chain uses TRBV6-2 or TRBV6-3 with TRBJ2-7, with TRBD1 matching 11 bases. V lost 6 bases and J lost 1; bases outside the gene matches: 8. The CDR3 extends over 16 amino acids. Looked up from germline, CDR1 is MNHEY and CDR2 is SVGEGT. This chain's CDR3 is CASSPPRDRGSYEQYF. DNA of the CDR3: TGTGCCAGCAGCCCACCCCGGGACAGGGGGTCCTACGAGCAGTACTTC.

The CDR3 sequence is CASSETVMNTEAFF. CDR3 DNA sequence: TGTGCCAGCAGCGAAACAGTTATGAACACTGAAGCTTTCTTT. The chain recombines TRBV9 with TRBJ1-1, with D unclear. V shed 3 bases and J shed 0 bases, with 9 bases lying between them. Germline V CDR1 and CDR2: SGDLS, YYNGEE. The CDR3 spans 14 residues. The variable domain in full, completed from reference TRBV9 and TRBJ1-1, reads DSGVTQTPKHLITATGQRVTLRCSPRSGDLSVYWYQQSLDQGLQFLIQYYNGEERAKGNILERFSAQQFPDLHSELNLSSLELGDSALYFCASSETVMNTEAFFGQGTRLTVV.

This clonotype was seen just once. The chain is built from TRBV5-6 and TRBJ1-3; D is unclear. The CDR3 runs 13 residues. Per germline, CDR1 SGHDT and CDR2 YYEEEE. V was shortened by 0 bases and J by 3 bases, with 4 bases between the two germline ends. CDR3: CASSLADGNTIYF. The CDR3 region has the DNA TGTGCCAGCAGCTTGGCCGATGGAAACACCATATATTTT.

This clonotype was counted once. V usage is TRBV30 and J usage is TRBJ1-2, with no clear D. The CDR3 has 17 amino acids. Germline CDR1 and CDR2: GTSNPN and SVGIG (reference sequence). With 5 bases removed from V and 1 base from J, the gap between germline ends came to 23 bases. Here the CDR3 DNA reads TGTGCCTGGGCGTTACGGAACGACCTAATAAATAACTATGGCTACACCTTC. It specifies CAWALRNDLINNYGYTF.

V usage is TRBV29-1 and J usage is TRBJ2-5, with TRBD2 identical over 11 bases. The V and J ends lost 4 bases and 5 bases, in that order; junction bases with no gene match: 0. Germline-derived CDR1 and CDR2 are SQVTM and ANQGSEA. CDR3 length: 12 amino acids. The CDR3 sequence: CSVASGGETQYF. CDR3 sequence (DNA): TGCAGCGTTGCTAGCGGGGGGGAGACCCAGTACTTC.

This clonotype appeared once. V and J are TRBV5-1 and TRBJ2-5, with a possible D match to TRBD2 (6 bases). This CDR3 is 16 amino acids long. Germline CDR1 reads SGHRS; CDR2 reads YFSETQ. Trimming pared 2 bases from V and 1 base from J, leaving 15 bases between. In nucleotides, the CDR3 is TGCGCCAGCAGCTTAGCTTACCCCGGGGGCCAAGAGACCCAGTACTTC. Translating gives CASSLAYPGGQETQYF.

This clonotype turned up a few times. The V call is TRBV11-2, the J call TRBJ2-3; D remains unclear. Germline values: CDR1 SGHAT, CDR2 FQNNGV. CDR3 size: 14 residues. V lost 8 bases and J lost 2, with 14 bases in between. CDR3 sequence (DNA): TGTGCCAGCTCACTGGACCCCTCCACAGATACGCAGTATTTT. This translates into CASSLDPSTDTQYF.

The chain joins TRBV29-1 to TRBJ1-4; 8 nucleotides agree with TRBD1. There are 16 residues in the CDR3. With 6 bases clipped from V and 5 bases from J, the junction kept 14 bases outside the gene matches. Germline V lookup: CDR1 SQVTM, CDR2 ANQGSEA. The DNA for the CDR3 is TGCAGCGTCTCCATCGGACAGGGAAGGATGAATGAAAAACTGTTTTTT. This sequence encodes CSVSIGQGRMNEKLFF.

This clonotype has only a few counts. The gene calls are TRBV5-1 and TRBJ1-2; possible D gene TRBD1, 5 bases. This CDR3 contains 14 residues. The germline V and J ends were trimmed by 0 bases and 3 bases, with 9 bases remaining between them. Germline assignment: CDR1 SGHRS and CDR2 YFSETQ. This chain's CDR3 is CASSLDGGDYGYTF. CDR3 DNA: TGCGCCAGCAGCTTGGATGGGGGTGACTATGGCTACACCTTC.

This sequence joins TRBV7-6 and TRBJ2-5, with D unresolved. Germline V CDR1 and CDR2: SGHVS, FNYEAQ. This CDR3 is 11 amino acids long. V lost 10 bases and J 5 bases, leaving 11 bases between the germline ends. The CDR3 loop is CATTSGETQYF. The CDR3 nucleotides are TGTGCCACGACCTCCGGGGAGACCCAGTACTTC.

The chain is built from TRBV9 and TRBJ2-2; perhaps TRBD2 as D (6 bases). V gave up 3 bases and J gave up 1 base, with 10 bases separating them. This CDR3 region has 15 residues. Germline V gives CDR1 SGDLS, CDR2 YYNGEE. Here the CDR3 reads CASSAMGGNTGELFF. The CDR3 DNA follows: TGTGCCAGCAGCGCGATGGGGGGGAACACCGGGGAGCTGTTTTTT.

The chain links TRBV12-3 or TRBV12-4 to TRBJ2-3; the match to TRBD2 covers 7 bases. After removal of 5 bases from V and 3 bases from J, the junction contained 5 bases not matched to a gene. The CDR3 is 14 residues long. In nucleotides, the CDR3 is TGTGCCAGCAGTCCCGGGACTAAGACAGATACGCAGTATTTT. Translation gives CASSPGTKTDTQYF.

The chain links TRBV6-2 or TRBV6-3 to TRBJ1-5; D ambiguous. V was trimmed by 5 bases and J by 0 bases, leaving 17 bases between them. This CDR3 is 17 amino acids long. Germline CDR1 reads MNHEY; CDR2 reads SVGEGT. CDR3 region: CASSTGPGFNSNQPQHF. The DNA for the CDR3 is TGTGCCAGCAGTACCGGACCGGGTTTTAATAGCAATCAGCCCCAGCATTTT.

The CDR3 DNA reads TGTGCCTGGAGTGTCTTCCTAGCGGGGTCCTACGAGCAGTACTTC. Residues: CAWSVFLAGSYEQYF. J is TRBJ2-7 and V is TRBV30, with TRBD2 identical over 9 bases. Germline lookup yields CDR1 GTSNPN and CDR2 SVGIG (reference sequence). After removal of 0 bases from V and 1 base from J, the junction contained 4 bases not matched to a gene. The CDR3 loop spans 15 amino acids.

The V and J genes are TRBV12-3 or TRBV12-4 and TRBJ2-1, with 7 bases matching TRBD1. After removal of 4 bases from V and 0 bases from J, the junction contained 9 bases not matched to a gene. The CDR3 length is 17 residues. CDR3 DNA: TGTGCCAGCAGTTGGGTCCGGTGGACAGGCTCCTACAATGAGCAGTTCTTC. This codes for CASSWVRWTGSYNEQFF.

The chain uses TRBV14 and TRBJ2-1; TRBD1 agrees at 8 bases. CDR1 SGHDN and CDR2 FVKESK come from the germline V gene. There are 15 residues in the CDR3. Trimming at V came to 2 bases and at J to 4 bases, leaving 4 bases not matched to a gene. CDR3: CASSQPWTGYNEQFF. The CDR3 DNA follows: TGTGCCAGCAGCCAACCATGGACAGGGTACAATGAGCAGTTCTTC.

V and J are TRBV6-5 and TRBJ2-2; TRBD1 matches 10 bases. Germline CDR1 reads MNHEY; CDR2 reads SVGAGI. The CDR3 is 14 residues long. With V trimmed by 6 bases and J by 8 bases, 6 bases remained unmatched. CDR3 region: CASRRQGAPGELFF. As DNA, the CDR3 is TGTGCCAGCAGAAGACAGGGGGCTCCAGGGGAGCTGTTTTTT.

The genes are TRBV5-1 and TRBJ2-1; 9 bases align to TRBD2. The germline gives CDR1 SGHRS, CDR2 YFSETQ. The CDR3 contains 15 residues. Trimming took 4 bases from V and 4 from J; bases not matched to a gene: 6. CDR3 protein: CASSVIAGVYNEQFF. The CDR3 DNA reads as TGCGCCAGCAGCGTTATAGCGGGAGTGTACAATGAGCAGTTCTTC.